This T cell receptor (beta chain) was sequenced in a study of cytomegalovirus exposure and HLA in healthy donors. The CDR3 contains 15 residues. Germline CDR1 and CDR2: SEHNR and FQNEAQ (reference sequence). V lost 1 base and J lost 3, with 13 bases in between. On this clone: Its antigen is as yet unknown.

Repertoires were generated with immunoSEQ multiplex PCR, while TCRdb's copy carries only in-frame clones and drops some. Of 150,000 to 250,000 clones detected, more than 65% appear once; the ten largest clones hold around 15%. Findings of the study overall: Three CMV-associated chains were confirmed in vitro to be specific for CMV antigens.

The J gene is TRBJ2-7, the V gene TRBV7-9; D is uncertain. The sequence came from a young woman in good health and CMV-seropositive. Sample: PBMCs. This CDR3 is CASSLVGANFYEQYF. The CDR3 coding sequence is TGTGCCAGCAGCTTAGTGGGCGCCAACTTCTACGAGCAGTACTTC.